Listed below are T cell receptor beta chains from one sample, sequenced in a study of blood T cell repertoires in COVID-19. Generated by immunoSEQ multiplex PCR, the TCRdb table keeps only in-frame clones and is missing some. The sample records roughly 40,000 clones, about 88% being singletons. Source material: peripheral blood. The receptors originated from a human donor in a cohort sampled during active COVID-19. The CDR3 runs from the conserved cysteine through the conserved F or W. A D gene is named only where the DNA matches it firmly. The size field is filled for only some rows; it gives once, few, many or a size class.

V	size	J	D	CDR3	DNA
TRBV4-3	.	TRBJ2-1	.	CASSQSMRENEQFF	TGCGCCAGCAGCCAATCCATGAGGGAAAATGAGCAGTTCTTC
TRBV2	.	TRBJ1-5	.	CASTGGAQPQHF	TGTGCCAGCACCGGCGGGGCTCAGCCCCAGCATTTT
TRBV10-1	.	TRBJ2-7	.	CASSGSGEGLEQYF	TGCGCCAGCAGTGGATCAGGGGAGGGCCTCGAGCAGTACTTC
TRBV11-2	.	TRBJ2-7	TRBD2	CASSLGSGVYEQYF	TGTGCCAGCAGCCTGGGTAGCGGGGTCTACGAGCAGTACTTC
TRBV5-1	.	TRBJ2-3	TRBD2	CASSVAGSDTDTQYF	TGCGCCAGCAGCGTAGCGGGAAGTGACACAGATACGCAGTATTTT
TRBV10-1	.	TRBJ1-5	.	CASSDRGIARGNQPQHF	TGCGCCAGCAGTGATAGGGGAATTGCAAGGGGCAATCAGCCCCAGCATTTT
TRBV9	.	TRBJ2-2	.	CASSVFGQSTGELFF	TGTGCCAGCAGCGTATTCGGACAGAGCACCGGGGAGCTGTTTTTT
TRBV7-2	.	TRBJ2-5	TRBD1	CASSLRFGVRGLWETQYF	TGTGCCAGCAGCTTAAGATTCGGGGTCAGGGGGCTATGGGAGACCCAGTACTTC
TRBV7-9	.	TRBJ1-3	.	CASSSTGWRSGNTIYF	TGTGCCAGCAGCTCTACAGGGTGGAGGTCTGGAAACACCATATATTTT
TRBV12-5	once	TRBJ2-3	TRBD1	CASGEGQNTDTQYF	TGTGCTAGTGGTGAGGGACAGAACACAGATACGCAGTATTTT
TRBV5-5	.	TRBJ1-4	.	CASSPRASNEKLFF	TGTGCCAGCTCCCCCAGAGCGTCTAATGAAAAACTGTTTTTT
TRBV7-2	.	TRBJ2-7	TRBD2	CASSPQRERYEQYF	TGTGCCAGCAGTCCCCAGCGGGAGAGGTACGAGCAGTACTTC
TRBV19	.	TRBJ2-1	TRBD1	CASSVTGESYNEQFF	TGTGCCAGTTCCGTGACAGGGGAATCCTACAATGAGCAGTTCTTC
TRBV19	few	TRBJ1-3	.	CASSPPGERRNTIYF	TGTGCCAGTAGTCCGCCGGGAGAACGGAGAAACACCATATATTTT
TRBV7-2	once	TRBJ2-5	TRBD1	CASSLDSAGGRETQYF	TGTGCCAGCAGCTTAGATTCGGCAGGGGGCCGAGAGACCCAGTACTTC
TRBV19	.	TRBJ1-1	.	CASSMGGWNTEAFF	TGTGCCAGTAGTATGGGGGGGTGGAACACTGAAGCTTTCTTT
TRBV18	.	TRBJ2-1	TRBD2	CASSKSTLAANEQFF	TGTGCCAGCTCAAAATCGACGCTAGCGGCCAATGAGCAGTTCTTC
TRBV27	.	TRBJ2-1	.	CASSPITGHEQFF	TGTGCCAGCAGTCCAATAACAGGTCATGAGCAGTTCTTC
TRBV6-5	.	TRBJ2-3	TRBD2	CANGTSGTDTQYF	TGTGCCAACGGGACTAGCGGCACAGATACGCAGTATTTT
TRBV7-9	.	TRBJ2-1	TRBD2	CASSAGTSGYYYNEQFF	TGTGCCAGCAGCGCCGGGACTAGCGGGTACTACTACAATGAGCAGTTCTTC
TRBV6-5	.	TRBJ2-3	TRBD2	CASRPYGRLADTQYF	TGTGCCAGCAGACCCTACGGGAGGCTGGCAGATACGCAGTATTTT
TRBV25-1	once	TRBJ2-1	TRBD1	CASSDPGTGIYNEQFF	TGTGCCAGCAGTGATCCCGGGACAGGGATCTACAATGAGCAGTTCTTC
TRBV7-2	.	TRBJ2-1	.	CASSSRVRAYNEQFF	TGTGCCAGCAGCTCCAGGGTACGGGCCTACAATGAGCAGTTCTTC
TRBV5-5	.	TRBJ2-1	TRBD1	CASSLRTGINEQFF	TGTGCCAGCAGTTTAAGGACAGGGATAAATGAGCAGTTCTTC
TRBV6-5	.	TRBJ2-7	.	CASGGTYEQYF	TGTGCCAGCGGCGGGACCTACGAGCAGTACTTC
TRBV3-1/TRBV3-2	once	TRBJ2-1	TRBD2	CASTLQAGASEQFF	TGTGCCAGCACCCTTCAGGCGGGAGCGTCCGAGCAGTTCTTC
TRBV2	.	TRBJ2-1	.	CASINRFLRYNEQFF	TGTGCCAGCATCAACCGTTTCTTGAGATACAATGAGCAGTTCTTC
TRBV5-1	.	TRBJ2-3	.	CASRSAVSPTDTQYF	TGCGCCAGCAGATCAGCCGTTAGCCCCACAGATACGCAGTATTTT
TRBV12-3/TRBV12-4	.	TRBJ2-7	.	CASSLGLNEQYF	TGTGCCAGCAGTTTAGGCCTAAACGAGCAGTACTTC
TRBV7-9	.	TRBJ1-1	.	CASSLVSTEAFF	TGTGCCAGCAGCTTAGTTAGCACTGAAGCTTTCTTT
TRBV5-6	.	TRBJ2-3	.	CASSVGTLDTQYF	TGTGCCAGCAGCGTCGGGACTCTAGATACGCAGTATTTT
TRBV28	.	TRBJ2-3	TRBD1	CASSHPAGGSDTQYF	TGTGCCAGCAGTCACCCGGCAGGGGGCTCGGATACGCAGTATTTT
TRBV10-2	.	TRBJ2-7	.	CATRGGYEQYF	TGCGCCACCCGAGGGGGATACGAGCAGTACTTC
TRBV7-2	.	TRBJ2-2	.	CASSLNSGELFF	TGTGCCAGCAGCCTAAACTCCGGGGAGCTGTTTTTT
TRBV6-2/TRBV6-3	.	TRBJ1-1	.	CASSTGATEAFF	TGTGCCAGCAGTACAGGAGCCACTGAAGCTTTCTTT